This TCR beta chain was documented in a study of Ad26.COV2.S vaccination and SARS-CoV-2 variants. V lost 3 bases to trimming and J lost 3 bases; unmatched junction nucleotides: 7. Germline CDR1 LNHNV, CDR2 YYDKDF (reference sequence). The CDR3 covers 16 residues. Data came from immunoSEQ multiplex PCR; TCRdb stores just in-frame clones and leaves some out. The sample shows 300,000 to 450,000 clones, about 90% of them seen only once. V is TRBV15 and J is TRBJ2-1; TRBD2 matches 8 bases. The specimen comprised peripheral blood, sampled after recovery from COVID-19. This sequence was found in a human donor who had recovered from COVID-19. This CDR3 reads CATSRPGGHDYNEQFF. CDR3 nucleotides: TGTGCCACCAGCAGGCCGGGGGGGCATGACTACAATGAGCAGTTCTTC. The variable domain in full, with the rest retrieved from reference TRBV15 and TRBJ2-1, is DAMVIQNPRYQVTQFGKPVTLSCSQTLNHNVMYWYQQKSSQAPKLLFHYYDKDFNNEADTPDNFQSRRPNTSFCFLDIRSPGLGDTAMYLCATSRPGGHDYNEQFFGPGTRLTVL.